The 19 T cell receptor beta chains given below trace back to one sample, sequenced in a study of beta chain features in type 1 diabetes. General observations from the study: Among all four CD4+ subsets, Type 1 diabetes patients had TCRB CDR3s that were moderately but significantly shorter.

Expressed TCRB transcripts got sequenced, as all isolated RNA was reverse transcribed. Method: immunoSEQ multiplex PCR; TCRdb's copy keeps in-frame clones and lacks some. The table lists more than 95,000 clones, 25% to 35% of them singletons. Their antigens remain unidentified. Sequenced sample: central memory CD4+ T cells from blood. Receptors were obtained from a woman between 18 and 30 years old with type 1 diabetes.

The gene calls are TRBV25-1 and TRBJ2-1, with TRBD1 matching over 10 bases. The V and J ends lost 5 bases and 7 bases, in that order; junction bases with no gene match: 11. CDR3 size: 16 residues. Germline V CDR1 and CDR2: MGHDK, SYGVNS. The CDR3 protein is CASSSRDRGWSNEQFF. CDR3 bases: TGTGCCAGCAGTTCCCGGGACAGGGGATGGTCGAATGAGCAGTTCTTC.

The chain links TRBV7-2 to TRBJ2-3, with 8 bases that match TRBD1. The trim removed 6 bases at V and 4 bases at J, leaving 3 bases unmatched. The germline gives CDR1 SGHTA, CDR2 FQGNSA. The CDR3 loop spans 13 amino acids. CDR3 amino acids: CASRGGQADTQYF. DNA for the CDR3: TGTGCCAGCAGGGGGGGACAGGCAGATACGCAGTATTTT.

This clone turned up a few times. The rearrangement links TRBV27 to TRBJ1-2; D might be TRBD1 (6 bases). The CDR3 loop spans 13 amino acids. V was pared by 6 bases and J by 7 bases, with 15 bases between. Germline CDR1 is MNHEY and CDR2 is SMNVEV (reference sequence). CDR3 sequence (DNA): TGTGCCAGCAGCCCCGACAGGTTCCCTGGCTACACCTTC. Protein sequence: CASSPDRFPGYTF.

This clone was recorded a few times. This chain links TRBV30 with TRBJ2-3, with 9 bases identical to TRBD1. The junction had 10 bases not matched to a gene; V was cut back by 5 bases and J by 4 bases. The CDR3 loop spans 15 amino acids. Germline CDR1 reads GTSNPN; CDR2 reads SVGIG (reference sequence). This chain's CDR3 is CAWDEGQGFSDTQYF. CDR3 bases: TGTGCCTGGGATGAGGGACAGGGTTTTTCAGATACGCAGTATTTT. The full variable domain, with the rest looked up from reference TRBV30 and TRBJ2-3, is SQTIHQWPATLVQPVGSPLSLECTVEGTSNPNLYWYRQAAGRGLQLLFYSVGIGQISSEVPQNLSASRPQDRQFILSSKKLLLSDSGFYLCAWDEGQGFSDTQYFGPGTRLTVL.

The chain combines TRBV7-9 with TRBJ2-3; 10 bases map to TRBD2. CDR3 length equals 16 residues. V lost 5 bases to trimming and J lost 1 base; unmatched junction nucleotides: 6. Germline V gives CDR1 SEHNR, CDR2 FQNEAQ (reference sequence). CDR3 amino acids: CASSVLTSGRTDTQYF. Here the CDR3 DNA reads TGTGCCAGCAGCGTTCTGACTAGCGGGCGCACAGATACGCAGTATTTT. The whole variable domain, remainder taken from reference TRBV7-9 and TRBJ2-3, is DTGVSQNPRHKITKRGQNVTFRCDPISEHNRLYWYRQTLGQGPEFLTYFQNEAQLEKSRLLSDRFSAERPKGSFSTLEIQRTEQGDSAMYLCASSVLTSGRTDTQYFGPGTRLTVL.

There are a few counts of this clone. V and J are TRBV4-1 and TRBJ2-2; 9 bases line up with TRBD1. Germline-derived CDR1 and CDR2 are MGHRA and YSYEKL. The CDR3 length is 15 residues. The V segment lost 5 bases and the J segment 3 bases; nucleotides outside the gene matches: 4. The CDR3 is CASSSGTGYTGELFF. CDR3 DNA sequence: TGCGCCAGCAGCTCCGGGACAGGGTACACCGGGGAGCTGTTTTTT.

This clone was observed a few times. This CDR3 is CASSPAGETQYF. CDR3 coding DNA: TGCGCCAGCAGCCCCGCGGGGGAGACCCAGTACTTC. The V call is TRBV5-1, the J call TRBJ2-5; a weak D match, TRBD2 (6 bases). The V gene's germline CDR1 is SGHRS and CDR2 YFSETQ. The CDR3 is 12 amino acids. Deletions cut 4 bases from V and 5 bases from J, with 9 bases between.

V is TRBV11-2 and J is TRBJ2-3; 8 nucleotides agree with TRBD1. The V segment lost 5 bases and the J segment 7 bases; nucleotides outside the gene matches: 8. Germline V gene sequence: CDR1 SGHAT, CDR2 FQNNGV. The CDR3 is made up of 14 amino acids. CDR3 sequence: CASSADRVAYTQYF. The CDR3 DNA sequence: TGTGCCAGCAGCGCGGACAGGGTGGCGTATACGCAGTATTTT.

This rearrangement joins TRBV18 to TRBJ2-2, with 10 bases matching TRBD2. The CDR3 runs 17 residues. Germline assignment: CDR1 KGHSH and CDR2 LQKENI. Losses at the gene ends were 3 bases for V and 2 bases for J; bases not matched to a gene: 6. CDR3 sequence: CASSPGLAEINTGELFF. CDR3 DNA sequence: TGTGCCAGCTCACCTGGACTAGCGGAAATCAACACCGGGGAGCTGTTTTTT.

This clone occurred a few times. The chain links TRBV28 to TRBJ2-7; 8 bases are shared with TRBD1. V shed 8 bases and J 6 bases; nucleotides not matched to a gene: 3. Germline CDR1 and CDR2: MDHEN and SYDVKM. The CDR3 runs to 11 residues. This CDR3 is CASPQGGEQYF. As DNA, the CDR3 is TGTGCCAGCCCACAGGGGGGCGAGCAGTACTTC.

The chain is built from TRBV19 and TRBJ2-7, with a possible D match to TRBD1 (6 bases). CDR1 LNHDA and CDR2 SQIVND come from the germline V gene (reference sequence). V lost 1 base and J lost 2, with 15 bases in between. The CDR3 contains 16 residues. DNA of the CDR3: TGTGCCAGTAGTATAGGAGCAGGGGCAGCACCCTACGAGCAGTACTTC. It codes for CASSIGAGAAPYEQYF. Filled out from reference TRBV19 and TRBJ2-7, the complete variable domain reads DGGITQSPKYLFRKEGQNVTLSCEQNLNHDAMYWYRQDPGQGLRLIYYSQIVNDFQKGDIAEGYSVSREKKESFPLTVTSAQKNPTAFYLCASSIGAGAAPYEQYFGPGTRLTVT.

The chain carries TRBV7-9 and TRBJ1-3, with D unclear. V lost 1 base and J lost 4, with 5 bases in between. Germline CDR1 is SEHNR and CDR2 is FQNEAQ (reference sequence). The CDR3 runs to 13 residues. The CDR3 coding sequence is TGTGCCAGCAGCTTAGACAGCGGAAACACCATATATTTT. The encoded protein is CASSLDSGNTIYF.

This sequence joins TRBV29-1 and TRBJ2-2; D unresolved. The CDR3 has 14 amino acids. V was pared by 4 bases and J by 1 base, with 10 bases between. Germline CDR1 SQVTM, CDR2 ANQGSEA. CDR3 amino acids: CSVVPGLNTGELFF. As DNA, the CDR3 is TGCAGCGTTGTGCCAGGTCTGAACACCGGGGAGCTGTTTTTT.

This chain uses TRBV4-2 with TRBJ2-1, with 7 bases aligning to TRBD2. The V gene's germline CDR1 is LGHNA and CDR2 YNFKEQ. The CDR3 length is 16 residues. The ends lost 0 bases at V and 9 bases at J; junction bases unmatched: 11. CDR3 nucleotides: TGTGCCAGCAGCCAAGAAGGACTAGTTCACCTCAGTGAGCAGTTCTTC. Translating it yields CASSQEGLVHLSEQFF.

This clone showed up just a few times. The CDR3: CASSMGLRGGSYNEQFF. In DNA form, the CDR3 reads TGTGCCAGTAGTATGGGGTTGCGGGGCGGCTCCTACAATGAGCAGTTCTTC. V gene TRBV19 combines with J gene TRBJ2-1, with TRBD2 as a possible D gene (6 bases). Trimming shortened V by 3 bases and J by 0 bases, and 15 bases separated the two germline ends. The CDR3 length is 17 residues. The germline gives CDR1 LNHDA, CDR2 SQIVND (reference sequence).

At least ten counts were recorded for this clone. In DNA form, the CDR3 reads TGCGCCAGCAGCCAAGATGTCCAGCGGCACTCCTACAATGAGCAGTTCTTC. This gives the protein CASSQDVQRHSYNEQFF. The J gene is TRBJ2-1, the V gene TRBV4-3, with D perhaps matching TRBD2 (5 bases). The germline gives CDR1 LGHNA, CDR2 YSLEER. The CDR3 loop spans 17 amino acids. Trimming cost V 0 bases and J 0 bases, with 12 bases left between them.

The chain joins TRBV5-5 to TRBJ1-1, with D maybe TRBD1 (6 bases). Germline V gives CDR1 SGHKS, CDR2 YYEKEE (reference sequence). V lost 4 bases to trimming and J lost 2 bases, with 18 bases between them. CDR3 size: 16 residues. This CDR3 is CASSLFGQSFNTEAFF. The CDR3 DNA follows: TGTGCCAGCAGCCTATTTGGACAGTCCTTCAACACTGAAGCTTTCTTT.

The chain carries TRBV4-1 and TRBJ2-7, with 8 nucleotides matching TRBD1. Germline assignment: CDR1 MGHRA and CDR2 YSYEKL. The CDR3 is 21 residues long. Trimming cost V 1 base and J 6 bases; bases outside gene matches: 26. The CDR3 region is CASSQAVAYLWDRTLRGEQYV. CDR3 DNA: TGCGCCAGCAGCCAAGCCGTCGCCTACCTATGGGACAGGACCCTTCGGGGCGAGCAGTACGTC.

The chain links TRBV13 to TRBJ1-1; possibly TRBD1 for D (6 bases). CDR3 length: 15 residues. Germline-derived CDR1 and CDR2 are PRHDT and FYEKMQ (reference sequence). Trimming shortened V by 5 bases and J by 0 bases, and 13 bases separated the two germline ends. CDR3: CASSAYRALNTEAFF. CDR3 in DNA: TGTGCCAGCAGCGCATACAGGGCCCTGAACACTGAAGCTTTCTTT.